Listed below are T cell receptor beta chains from one sample, sequenced in a study of beta chain features in type 1 diabetes. Clones were sequenced by immunoSEQ multiplex PCR, and TCRdb holds only the in-frame ones, with some missing. The data contain 850,000 to 900,000 clones, roughly 16% of them singletons. The specimen was naive CD4+ T cells from blood. The source of these receptors is a woman under 30 in good health. CDR3s include the opening cysteine and the closing phenylalanine or tryptophan. A D gene is named only where the DNA matches it firmly. Clone size is stated in some rows and not others, as once, few, many or a class when expanded.

>-|-|TRBJ2-5|TRBV14
CASSASGTQYF
TGTGCCAGCAGCGCCTCCGGGACCCAGTACTTC
>few|-|TRBJ2-1|TRBV4-1
CASSQAGRNEQFF
TGCGCCAGCAGCCAGGCGGGGCGCAATGAGCAGTTCTTC
>-|TRBD2|TRBJ2-3|TRBV15
CATSSKPGGSGSTDTQYF
TGTGCCACCAGCAGCAAGCCCGGGGGTAGCGGGAGCACAGATACGCAGTATTTT
>-|-|TRBJ2-3|TRBV21-1
CASSKTERPCTDTQYF
TGTGCCAGCAGCAAAACGGAACGACCCTGCACAGATACGCAGTATTTT
>-|-|TRBJ1-2|TRBV7-9
CASSLQGSDGYTF
TGTGCCAGCAGCCTGCAGGGCTCTGATGGCTACACCTTC
>few|TRBD1|TRBJ2-5|TRBV5-6
CASSFGQGQETQYF
TGTGCCAGCAGCTTTGGACAGGGCCAAGAGACCCAGTACTTC
>few|-|TRBJ1-1|TRBV10-3
CAIRGGASDTEAFF
TGTGCCATCAGGGGGGGCGCGTCGGACACTGAAGCTTTCTTT
>-|-|TRBJ2-7|TRBV18
CASSNEMGPRYEQYF
TGTGCCAGCTCAAATGAAATGGGACCGAGGTACGAGCAGTACTTC
>few|-|TRBJ1-1|TRBV4-3
CASSQDRLGGTEAFF
TGCGCCAGCAGCCAAGATCGACTGGGCGGCACTGAAGCTTTCTTT
>-|TRBD2|TRBJ2-1|TRBV7-9
CASSRTSGNNEQFF
TGTGCCAGCAGCCGGACTAGCGGCAACAATGAGCAGTTCTTC
>few|-|TRBJ2-7|TRBV5-1
CASSLAWQSYEQYF
TGCGCCAGCAGCTTGGCGTGGCAGTCCTACGAGCAGTACTTC
>-|TRBD2|TRBJ2-3|TRBV6-6
CASSPTAGGSTDTQYF
TGTGCCAGCAGTCCGACCGCGGGAGGTTCCACAGATACGCAGTATTTT
>-|-|TRBJ2-7|TRBV7-2
CASSLWLNSYEQYF
TGTGCCAGCAGCTTATGGCTCAACTCCTACGAGCAGTACTTC
>few|TRBD2|TRBJ2-1|TRBV4-1
CASSQNSGGSYNEQFF
TGCGCCAGCAGCCAAAATTCGGGAGGCTCCTACAATGAGCAGTTCTTC
>few|-|TRBJ2-2|TRBV6-6
CASQPLAGELFF
TGTGCCAGCCAGCCATTAGCCGGGGAGCTGTTTTTT
>few|TRBD1|TRBJ1-1|TRBV2
CASTGQGLGEAFF
TGTGCCAGCACAGGACAGGGGCTTGGTGAAGCTTTCTTT
>few|TRBD2|TRBJ2-3|TRBV9
CASSLRGGDLADTQYF
TGTGCCAGCAGCTTACGGGGGGGAGATTTGGCAGATACGCAGTATTTT
>-|-|TRBJ1-2|TRBV7-8
CASSPGDRTRGYGYTF
TGTGCCAGCAGCCCGGGCGACAGGACTCGTGGATATGGCTACACCTTC
>-|-|TRBJ2-5|TRBV14
CASSQKKETQYF
TGTGCCAGCAGCCAAAAAAAAGAGACCCAGTACTTC
>-|TRBD2|TRBJ2-7|TRBV28
CASKGNSGTRNYEQYF
TGTGCCAGCAAAGGGAATAGCGGGACTCGGAACTACGAGCAGTACTTC
>-|TRBD2|TRBJ2-1|TRBV4-1
CASSQEGPLAGYNEQFF
TGCGCCAGCAGCCAAGAAGGTCCACTAGCGGGATACAATGAGCAGTTCTTC
>few|-|TRBJ2-7|TRBV20-1
CSATPQYEQYF
TGCAGTGCTACCCCCCAATACGAGCAGTACTTC
>few|TRBD1|TRBJ2-1|TRBV5-1
CASSLPTGTALDEQFF
TGCGCCAGCAGCTTGCCGACCGGGACAGCCTTGGACGAGCAGTTCTTC
>-|TRBD1|TRBJ2-7|TRBV5-1
CASSLGTGDSYEQYF
TGCGCCAGCAGCTTGGGGACAGGGGACAGCTACGAGCAGTACTTC
>few|-|TRBJ2-1|TRBV19
CASSPGVTRYNEQFF
TGTGCCAGTAGCCCCGGGGTTACTCGGTACAATGAGCAGTTCTTC
>once|-|TRBJ2-5|TRBV7-2
CASSPRLGTRNQETQYF
TGTGCCAGCAGCCCCCGATTGGGGACACGCAATCAAGAGACCCAGTACTTC
>-|-|TRBJ2-1|TRBV5-4
CASSQEGTGLQFF
TGTGCCAGCAGCCAAGAAGGAACCGGCTTGCAGTTCTTC
>few|-|TRBJ1-1|TRBV18
CASSQQQGVNTEAFF
TGTGCCAGCTCACAACAACAGGGTGTTAACACTGAAGCTTTCTTT
>few|-|TRBJ2-7|TRBV7-2
CASSLALDPTYEQYF
TGTGCCAGCAGCTTAGCACTAGATCCGACCTACGAGCAGTACTTC
>-|-|TRBJ1-1|TRBV27
CASSFWGQKDTEAFF
TGTGCCAGCAGTTTTTGGGGTCAGAAAGACACTGAAGCTTTCTTT
>few|TRBD2|TRBJ2-3|TRBV11-2
CASSYRAGYTDTQYF
TGTGCCAGCAGCTACCGAGCGGGATACACAGATACGCAGTATTTT